This passage covers 2 T cell receptor beta chains from one sample sequenced in a study of T cells in Graves' hyperthyroidism and ophthalmopathy. RNA transcripts provided the source from which TCR beta CDR3 regions were amplified. Researchers ran a first-round RT-PCR on the TCR CDR3 using the HTBI primer set. Each CDR3 protein is one row after TCRdb ran MiXCR on the multiplex PCR reads. This table has nearly 250,000 distinct CDR3 sequences, about a sixth appearing once. Sequencing was carried out using blood. These receptors were obtained from a woman aged 18-29 years with Graves' ophthalmopathy.

This sequence joins TRBV20-1 and TRBJ2-1; no reliable D call. The germline V gene has CDR1 DFQATT and CDR2 SNEGSKA (reference sequence). The V and J ends lost 3 bases and 0 bases respectively, with 15 bases between them. The length of the CDR3 is 16 residues. CDR3 sequence reads: CSASVSVPSSYNEQFF. DNA of the CDR3: TGCAGTGCTAGCGTTTCCGTTCCGAGCTCCTACAATGAGCAGTTCTTC.

This clonotype showed up many times. The chain has TRBV28 and TRBJ1-6; 10 bases map to TRBD1. V trimming: 4 bases; J trimming: 9 bases; junction bases outside the gene matches: 3. The CDR3 length is 14 residues. Germline CDR1 MDHEN, CDR2 SYDVKM. The DNA of the CDR3 is TGTGCCAGCAGTTCCGGGACAGGGGCTTCACCCCTCCACTTT. As protein: CASSSGTGASPLHF.